This T cell receptor beta chain was sequenced during a study of OX40 agonist ivuxolimab in advanced cancers. CDR3 length equals 13 residues. Trimming shortened V by 0 bases and J by 0 bases, and 5 bases separated the two germline ends. Germline values: CDR1 GTSNPN, CDR2 SVGIG (reference sequence). The assay was immunoSEQ multiplex PCR, and TCRdb's table has in-frame clones only and misses some. The data hold about 70,000 clones, with 86% observed a single time. The receptor was derived from an adult with an advanced solid tumor such as melanoma, head and neck, liver or kidney cancer. The material was CD4+ or CD8+ T cells sorted from blood, obtained in a trial of the OX40 agonist ivuxolimab. V gene TRBV30 combines with J gene TRBJ2-5, with unresolved D. The CDR3, as DNA: TGTGCCTGGAGTGTAACGTACCAAGAGACCCAGTACTTC. This gives the protein CAWSVTYQETQYF.